The clone carrying this T cell receptor beta chain was detected only a few times. Antigen specificity is unknown. The data derive from a study of T cells after yellow fever vaccination. The study's findings and limits: Most clones from primary vaccination resurfaced after the booster (around 97% CD4, 88% CD8). Peak timing came faster in the weaker secondary response, day 5 versus 15. Contaminants from the bulk population, in the form of abundant clonotypes, could be found in FACS-sorted repertoires.

Making TCR cDNA involved 5'RACE template switching, which added UMIs and a universal primer site. Each CDR3 protein gets one entry after TCRdb re-called the 5' RACE reads with MiXCR. The sample lists approximately 340,000 distinct CDR3 sequences; 8% to 10% were seen once. This specimen consisted of PBMCs, obtained on the day of the first yellow fever vaccination. The source of this sequence is a man between 18 and 29 years old who received the YFV17D yellow fever vaccine.

The CDR3 DNA is TGCGCCAGCAGCGCCCTACCGGGACAGGGGGCCTATGGCTACACCTTC. Translating it yields CASSALPGQGAYGYTF. The rearrangement uses TRBV5-1 and TRBJ1-2, with TRBD1 matching over 12 bases. The CDR3 contains 16 residues. Per germline, CDR1 SGHRS and CDR2 YFSETQ. Trimming cost V 4 bases and J 4 bases; bases outside gene matches: 8. The full variable domain, with the rest looked up from reference TRBV5-1 and TRBJ1-2, is KAGVTQTPRYLIKTRGQQVTLSCSPISGHRSVSWYQQTPGQGLQFLFEYFSETQRNKGNFPGRFSGRQFSNSRSEMNVSTLELGDSALYLCASSALPGQGAYGYTFGSGTRLTVV.